One and the same sample provided the 28 T cell receptor beta chains below, sequenced in a study of blood T cell repertoires in COVID-19 (dated by TCRdb to about 2020). The library was prepared using the immunoSEQ multiplex PCR assay. TCRdb holds this immuneACCESS table with in-frame rearrangements only. Some clones are missing; in checked studies, unresolved V genes explain under half, and the rest has no known cause. This sample is represented by under 200,000 clones; roughly 88% of them were singletons. The ten largest make up roughly 2.9% of the sample. The material sequenced was peripheral blood. The source is a woman between 55 and 75 years old with acute or convalescent COVID-19.

V is TRBV29-1 and J is TRBJ1-2; a possible D gene is TRBD1 (5 bases). The CDR3 runs to 12 residues. Germline CDR1 reads SQVTM; CDR2 reads ANQGSEA. Trimming cost V 7 bases and J 8 bases, with 17 bases left between them. The CDR3 nucleotides are TGCAGCGGGGGCAATCTAGCGAAAGGCTACACCTTC. It translates to CSGGNLAKGYTF.

At least ten counts were recorded for this clone. V is TRBV19 and J is TRBJ2-3, with TRBD1 matching 9 bases. Germline trimming cut 3 bases from V and 4 bases from J; bases unmatched to any gene: 5. The CDR3 has 15 amino acids. CDR1 LNHDA and CDR2 SQIVND come from the germline V gene (reference sequence). CDR3 loop: CASSIDGTGPDTQYF. The CDR3 nucleotides are TGTGCCAGTAGTATCGATGGGACAGGGCCAGATACGCAGTATTTT.

The table lists this clone with a few counts. The J gene is TRBJ1-3, the V gene TRBV7-8, with D hard to call. The CDR3 consists of 16 residues. V lost 5 bases, J lost 0 bases, and 14 bases lay in between. Looked up from germline, CDR1 is SGHVS and CDR2 is FQNEAQ. CDR3 sequence (DNA): TGTGCCAGCAGCCCCCAGTGGTCAGGCTCTGGAAACACCATATATTTT. Translating it yields CASSPQWSGSGNTIYF.

The V gene is TRBV12-1, the J gene TRBJ1-5; the table's TRBD1 call for D was not verified on the DNA. TRBV12-1 is termed a pseudogene. This CDR3 region has 15 residues. The CDR3 here is CASSPYRGPHQPQHF. The CDR3 nucleotides read TGTGCCAGCAGCCCTTACAGGGGGCCGCATCAGCCCCAGCATTTT.

This chain uses TRBV9 with TRBJ2-7; 7 bases fit TRBD2. CDR3 length: 14 amino acids. Germline V gene lookup returns CDR1 SGDLS and CDR2 YYNGEE. V lost 2 bases, J lost 2 bases, and 4 bases stayed unmatched. The CDR3 region is CASSVLADTYEQYF. DNA of the CDR3: TGTGCCAGCAGCGTGCTAGCGGATACCTACGAGCAGTACTTC.

The chain joins TRBV7-8 to TRBJ2-6, with D maybe TRBD1 (5 bases). This CDR3 spans 16 amino acids. CDR1 and CDR2 from the germline V gene are SGHVS and FQNEAQ. Deletions cut 0 bases from V and 1 base from J, with 7 bases between. For the CDR3, the DNA is TGTGCCAGCAGCTTAGCCCCAGGGTCTGGGGCCAACGTCCTGACTTTC. Translated: CASSLAPGSGANVLTF.

This clone was detected ten times or more. The chain carries TRBV27 and TRBJ1-6; no firm D call. The CDR3 is 14 residues long. Germline V gene lookup returns CDR1 MNHEY and CDR2 SMNVEV (reference sequence). Trimming left V 5 bases short and J 9 bases short, with 14 bases between. CDR3 amino acids: CASSLTLLASPLHF. CDR3 bases: TGTGCCAGCAGTCTGACACTGTTGGCTTCACCCCTCCACTTT.

The J gene is TRBJ1-1, the V gene TRBV12-3 or TRBV12-4; D gene unclear. The CDR3 runs to 13 residues. V lost 2 bases and J 4 bases, leaving 8 bases between the germline ends. The CDR3 spells CASSLIRGTEAFF. CDR3 coding DNA: TGTGCCAGCAGTTTAATCCGAGGCACTGAAGCTTTCTTT.

The J gene is TRBJ1-5, the V gene TRBV27, with unresolved D. Trimming pared 3 bases from V and 7 bases from J, leaving 7 bases between. Looked up from germline, CDR1 is MNHEY and CDR2 is SMNVEV (reference sequence). This CDR3 has 12 residues. The CDR3 is CASSFSGQPQHF. The DNA for the CDR3 is TGTGCCAGCAGTTTTTCAGGCCAGCCCCAGCATTTT.

The chain carries TRBV29-1 and TRBJ2-7; 9 bases line up with TRBD1. Germline CDR1 SQVTM, CDR2 ANQGSEA. V was pared by 6 bases and J by 2 bases, with 8 bases of the junction left unmatched. The CDR3 covers 14 residues. The CDR3 region has the DNA TGCAGCGTGGTTGACAGGGGGTCTACCTACGAGCAGTACTTC. It encodes CSVVDRGSTYEQYF.

The V call is TRBV3-1 (or the pseudogene TRBV3-2), the J call TRBJ2-1; 8 bases are shared with TRBD2. The CDR3 loop spans 16 amino acids. V lost 6 bases and J lost 0; bases outside the gene matches: 7. Germline V CDR1 and CDR2: LGHDT, YNNKEL (reference sequence). The CDR3 sequence is CASSHQRGSSYNEQFF. In nucleotides, the CDR3 is TGTGCCAGCAGTCACCAGCGGGGGAGCTCCTACAATGAGCAGTTCTTC.

Only one count was recorded for this clone. The rearrangement uses TRBV11-2 and TRBJ2-7; D perhaps matches TRBD1 (6 bases). This CDR3 contains 14 residues. Trimming removed 5 bases from V and 2 bases from J, with 13 bases in between. Germline values: CDR1 SGHAT, CDR2 FQNNGV. This chain's CDR3 is CASSQPGHPYEQYF. CDR3 DNA: TGTGCCAGCAGCCAGCCGGGACATCCCTACGAGCAGTACTTC. The full variable domain, rest sourced from reference TRBV11-2 and TRBJ2-7, is EAGVAQSPRYKIIEKRQSVAFWCNPISGHATLYWYQQILGQGPKLLIQFQNNGVVDDSQLPKDRFSAERLKGVDSTLKIQPAKLEDSAVYLCASSQPGHPYEQYFGPGTRLTVT.

V is TRBV25-1 and J is TRBJ2-7; D gene ambiguous. The germline gives CDR1 MGHDK, CDR2 SYGVNS. The germline V and J ends were trimmed by 3 bases and 3 bases, with 12 bases remaining between them. The CDR3 has 14 amino acids. The CDR3 DNA follows: TGTGCCAGCAGTGATCCTCGGTCGCTCTACGAGCAGTACTTC. Translation gives CASSDPRSLYEQYF.

The CDR3 DNA is TGTGCCAGCAGCAGGACAGGGAGCTCCTACGAGCAGTACTTC. Encoded protein: CASSRTGSSYEQYF. This rearrangement joins TRBV5-4 to TRBJ2-7; 8 bases match TRBD1. V lost 4 bases and J lost 0; bases outside the gene matches: 3. The CDR3 has 14 residues. CDR1 and CDR2 from the germline V gene are SGHNT and YYREEE (reference sequence).

The chain employs TRBV6-6 and TRBJ1-2; TRBD1 matches 11 bases. CDR1 is MNHNY and CDR2 is SVGAGI in the germline V gene (reference sequence). V lost 4 bases, J lost 7 bases, and 5 bases stayed unmatched. The CDR3 totals 14 residues. The CDR3 spells CASSSADRGLGYTF. The CDR3 DNA reads as TGTGCCAGCAGTTCGGCGGACAGGGGGCTTGGCTACACCTTC.

This chain uses TRBV6-2 or TRBV6-3 with TRBJ2-5; 7 bases fit TRBD2. The junction had 1 base not matched to a gene; V was cut back by 2 bases and J by 4 bases. The germline gives CDR1 MNHEY, CDR2 SVGEGT. The CDR3 consists of 13 residues. Here the CDR3 reads CASSYGRVETQYF. Written as DNA, the CDR3 is TGTGCCAGCAGTTACGGGAGGGTAGAGACCCAGTACTTC.

The V and J genes are TRBV24-1 and TRBJ2-1; possible D gene TRBD2, 6 bases. CDR3 length: 13 residues. Deletions cut 5 bases from V and 6 bases from J, with 10 bases between. Germline CDR1 reads KGHDR; CDR2 reads SFDVKD. Written as DNA, the CDR3 is TGTGCCACCAGTGTCGTCGGGGGCAATGAGCAGTTCTTC. It encodes CATSVVGGNEQFF.

The chain joins TRBV9 to TRBJ2-5, with 11 positions matching TRBD2. V trimming: 0 bases; J trimming: 1 base; junction bases outside the gene matches: 2. CDR3 length: 16 residues. In germline, CDR1 is SGDLS, CDR2 YYNGEE. The CDR3 DNA sequence: TGTGCCAGCAGCGTAGTAGCGGGGGGGGTCCAAGAGACCCAGTACTTC. It translates to CASSVVAGGVQETQYF.

For the CDR3, the DNA is TGTGCCAGCAGCCAGGACAGGGTTAGCGGCGAGCAGTACTTC. Its protein product is CASSQDRVSGEQYF. The chain carries TRBV6-5 and TRBJ2-7, with 8 bases aligning to TRBD1. This CDR3 comprises 14 residues. Trimming removed 6 bases from V and 6 bases from J; junction bases left unmatched: 10. Germline CDR1 reads MNHEY; CDR2 reads SVGAGI.

This clone is a singleton in its sample. The rearrangement links TRBV7-2 to TRBJ1-2; D is uncertain. V lost 3 bases, J lost 0 bases, and 5 bases lay in between. CDR3 length: 13 amino acids. Per germline, CDR1 SGHTA and CDR2 FQGNSA. CDR3 coding DNA: TGTGCCAGCAGCTTGACAACTAACTATGGCTACACCTTC. This gives the protein CASSLTTNYGYTF.

The genes are TRBV11-2 and TRBJ2-1; 10 bases align to TRBD2. This CDR3 comprises 15 residues. V lost 7 bases to trimming and J lost 8 bases; unmatched junction nucleotides: 11. Germline CDR1 SGHAT, CDR2 FQNNGV. CDR3 in amino acids: CASTDRAGGLHEQFF. Written as DNA, the CDR3 is TGTGCCAGCACCGACCGAGCGGGGGGGCTCCATGAGCAGTTCTTC.

The V and J genes are TRBV25-1 and TRBJ1-2; D may be TRBD1 (6 bases). The CDR3 is made up of 15 amino acids. V lost 2 bases and J lost 2, with 12 bases in between. Germline V gives CDR1 MGHDK, CDR2 SYGVNS. The CDR3 DNA reads as TGTGCCAGCAGTGAACCGGGGCAGGGGAACTATGGCTACACCTTC. Protein: CASSEPGQGNYGYTF.

V is TRBV18 and J is TRBJ1-1; no firm D call. The V end was cut by 4 bases, the J end by 0 bases, with 15 bases between. Germline CDR1 and CDR2: KGHSH and LQKENI. This CDR3 contains 16 residues. The DNA for the CDR3 is TGTGCCAGCTCACTCTCCATCCCCAGTGTGAACACTGAAGCTTTCTTT. It translates to CASSLSIPSVNTEAFF.

As DNA, the CDR3 is TGTGCCAGCAGTTTAACCGGGACAGGGGTCCCCAATTCACCCCTCCACTTT. Amino acid sequence: CASSLTGTGVPNSPLHF. The chain is built from TRBV28 and TRBJ1-6, with 10 positions matching TRBD1. This CDR3 has 17 residues. V lost 2 bases to trimming and J lost 7 bases; unmatched junction nucleotides: 8. Germline assignment: CDR1 MDHEN and CDR2 SYDVKM. Looking up the rest from reference TRBV28 and TRBJ1-6 gives the full variable domain: DVKVTQSSRYLVKRTGEKVFLECVQDMDHENMFWYRQDPGLGLRLIYFSYDVKMKEKGDIPEGYSVSREKKERFSLILESASTNQTSMYLCASSLTGTGVPNSPLHFGNGTRLTVT.

The chain couples TRBV18 to TRBJ2-2; D unresolved. Germline loops: CDR1 KGHSH, CDR2 LQKENI. Trimming took off 8 bases at V and 4 bases at J, with 14 bases between the two ends. The length of the CDR3 is 14 residues. Here the CDR3 DNA reads TGTGCCAGCCCTCCAAAATCCGGCACCGGGGAGCTGTTTTTT. It yields the protein CASPPKSGTGELFF.

The chain combines TRBV7-9 with TRBJ2-5; no firm D call. Trimming cost V 4 bases and J 5 bases, with 5 bases left between them. The CDR3 totals 11 residues. Germline CDR1 SEHNR, CDR2 FQNEAQ (reference sequence). CDR3 coding DNA: TGTGCCAGCAGCTCTCTGGAGACCCAGTACTTC. Protein sequence: CASSSLETQYF.

The gene calls are TRBV7-8 and TRBJ2-5; D remains ambiguous. Germline V gene data show CDR1 as SGHVS and CDR2 as FQNEAQ. CDR3 size: 13 residues. V gave up 4 bases and J gave up 5 bases, with 11 bases separating them. The CDR3 region has the DNA TGTGCCAGCAGCTCCCCATGGCGGGAGACCCAGTACTTC. Amino acids: CASSSPWRETQYF.

The chain joins TRBV20-1 to TRBJ2-3; D remains unclear. The CDR3 contains 13 residues. Germline CDR1 reads DFQATT; CDR2 reads SNEGSKA (reference sequence). Trimming pared 3 bases from V and 0 bases from J, leaving 7 bases between. CDR3 coding DNA: TGCAGTGCTAGTATGTCGAGCACAGATACGCAGTATTTT. Translated, it gives CSASMSSTDTQYF.